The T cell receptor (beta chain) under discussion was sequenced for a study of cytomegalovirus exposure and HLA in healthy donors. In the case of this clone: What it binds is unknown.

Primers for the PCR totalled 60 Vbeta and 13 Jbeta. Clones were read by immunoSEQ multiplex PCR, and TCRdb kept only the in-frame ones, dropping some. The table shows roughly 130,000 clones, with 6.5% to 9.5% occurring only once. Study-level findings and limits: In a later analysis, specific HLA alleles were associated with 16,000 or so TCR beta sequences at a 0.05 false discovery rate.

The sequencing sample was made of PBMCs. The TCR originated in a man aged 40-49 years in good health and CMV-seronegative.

The CDR3 loop reads CASTPGTGNGYTF. CDR3 DNA: TGTGCCAGTACCCCTGGGACAGGGAACGGCTACACCTTC. The V gene is TRBV19, the J gene TRBJ1-2; TRBD1 matches at 9 bases. V lost 7 bases and J lost 8; bases outside the gene matches: 8. This CDR3 is built from 13 residues. Germline assignment: CDR1 LNHDA and CDR2 SQIVND (reference sequence). Full variable domain (outside the CDR3, taken from reference TRBV19 and TRBJ1-2): DGGITQSPKYLFRKEGQNVTLSCEQNLNHDAMYWYRQDPGQGLRLIYYSQIVNDFQKGDIAEGYSVSREKKESFPLTVTSAQKNPTAFYLCASTPGTGNGYTFGSGTRLTVV.